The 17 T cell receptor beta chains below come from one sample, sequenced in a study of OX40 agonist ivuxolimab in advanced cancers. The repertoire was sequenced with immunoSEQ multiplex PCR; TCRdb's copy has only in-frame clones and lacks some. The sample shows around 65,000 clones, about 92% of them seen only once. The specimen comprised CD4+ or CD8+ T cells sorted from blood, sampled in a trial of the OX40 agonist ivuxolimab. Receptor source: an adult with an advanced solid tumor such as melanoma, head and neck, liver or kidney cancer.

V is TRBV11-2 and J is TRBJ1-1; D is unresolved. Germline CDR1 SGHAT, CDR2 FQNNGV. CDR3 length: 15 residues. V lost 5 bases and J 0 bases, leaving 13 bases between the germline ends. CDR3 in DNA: TGTGCCAGCAGCCCTCCTAGACTCATGAACACTGAAGCTTTCTTT. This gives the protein CASSPPRLMNTEAFF.

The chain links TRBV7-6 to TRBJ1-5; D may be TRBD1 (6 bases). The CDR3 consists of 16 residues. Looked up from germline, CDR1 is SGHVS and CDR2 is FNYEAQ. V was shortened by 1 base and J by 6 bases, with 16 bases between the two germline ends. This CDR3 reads CASSLVGGLVGQPQHF. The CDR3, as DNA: TGTGCCAGCAGCTTAGTTGGGGGGCTGGTGGGTCAGCCCCAGCATTTT.

The CDR3 sequence is CATSRDRQGADTQYF. CDR3 sequence (DNA): TGTGCCACCAGCAGAGATCGACAGGGGGCAGATACGCAGTATTTT. The V and J genes are TRBV15 and TRBJ2-3; TRBD1 agrees at 9 bases. Germline trimming cut 0 bases from V and 4 bases from J; bases unmatched to any gene: 2. This CDR3 comprises 15 residues. Germline CDR1 is LNHNV and CDR2 is YYDKDF (reference sequence).

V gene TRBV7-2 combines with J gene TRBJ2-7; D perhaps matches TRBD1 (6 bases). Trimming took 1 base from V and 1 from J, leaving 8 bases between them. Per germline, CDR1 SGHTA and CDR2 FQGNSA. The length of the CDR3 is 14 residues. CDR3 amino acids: CASSLGQASYEQYF. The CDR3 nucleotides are TGTGCCAGCAGCTTAGGACAGGCTTCCTACGAGCAGTACTTC.

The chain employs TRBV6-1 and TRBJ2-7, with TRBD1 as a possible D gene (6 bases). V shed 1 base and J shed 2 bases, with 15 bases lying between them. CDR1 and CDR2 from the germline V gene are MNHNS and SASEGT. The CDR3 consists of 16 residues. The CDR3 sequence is CASSEEIPQGPYEQYF. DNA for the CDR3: TGTGCCAGCAGTGAAGAAATCCCACAGGGTCCCTACGAGCAGTACTTC.

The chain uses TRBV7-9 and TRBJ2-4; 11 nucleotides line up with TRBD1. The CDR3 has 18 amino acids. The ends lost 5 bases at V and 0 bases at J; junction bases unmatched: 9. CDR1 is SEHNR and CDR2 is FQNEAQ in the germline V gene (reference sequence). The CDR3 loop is CASSHRGQGVLAKNIQYF. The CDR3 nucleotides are TGTGCCAGCAGCCATAGGGGACAGGGGGTCCTAGCCAAAAACATTCAGTACTTC.

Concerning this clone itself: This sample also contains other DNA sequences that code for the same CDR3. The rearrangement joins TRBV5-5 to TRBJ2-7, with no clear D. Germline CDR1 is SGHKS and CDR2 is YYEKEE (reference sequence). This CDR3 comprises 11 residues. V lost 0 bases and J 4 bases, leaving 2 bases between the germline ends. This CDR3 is CASSLGYEQYF. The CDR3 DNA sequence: TGTGCCAGCAGCTTGGGGTACGAGCAGTACTTC.

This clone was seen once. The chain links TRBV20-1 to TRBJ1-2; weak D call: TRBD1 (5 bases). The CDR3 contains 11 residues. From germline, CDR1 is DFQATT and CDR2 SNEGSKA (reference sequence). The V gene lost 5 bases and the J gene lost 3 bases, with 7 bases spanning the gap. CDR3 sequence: CSAEQDYGYTF. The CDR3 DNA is TGCAGTGCTGAACAGGACTATGGCTACACCTTC.

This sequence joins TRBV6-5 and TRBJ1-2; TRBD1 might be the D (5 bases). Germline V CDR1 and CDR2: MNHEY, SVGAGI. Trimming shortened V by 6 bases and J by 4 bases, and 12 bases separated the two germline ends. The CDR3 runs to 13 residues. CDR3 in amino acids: CASSHGGGYGYTF. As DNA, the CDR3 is TGTGCCAGCAGCCACGGGGGGGGCTATGGCTACACCTTC.

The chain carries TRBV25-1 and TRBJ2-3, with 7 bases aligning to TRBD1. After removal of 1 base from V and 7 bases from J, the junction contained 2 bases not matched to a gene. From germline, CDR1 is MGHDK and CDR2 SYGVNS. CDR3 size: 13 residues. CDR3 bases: TGTGCCAGCAGTGAATGGGACAGATATACGCAGTATTTT. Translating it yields CASSEWDRYTQYF.

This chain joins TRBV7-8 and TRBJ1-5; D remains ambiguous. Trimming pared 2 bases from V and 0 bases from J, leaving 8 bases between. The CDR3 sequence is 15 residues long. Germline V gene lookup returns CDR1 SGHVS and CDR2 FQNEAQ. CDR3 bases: TGTGCCAGCAGCTTACTGGGGTATAGCAATCAGCCCCAGCATTTT. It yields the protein CASSLLGYSNQPQHF.

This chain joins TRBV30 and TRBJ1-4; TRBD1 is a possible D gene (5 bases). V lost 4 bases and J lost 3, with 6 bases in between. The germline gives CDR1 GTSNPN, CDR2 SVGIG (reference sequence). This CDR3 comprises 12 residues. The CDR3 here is CAWTGSNEKLFF. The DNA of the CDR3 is TGTGCCTGGACAGGGTCTAATGAAAAACTGTTTTTT.

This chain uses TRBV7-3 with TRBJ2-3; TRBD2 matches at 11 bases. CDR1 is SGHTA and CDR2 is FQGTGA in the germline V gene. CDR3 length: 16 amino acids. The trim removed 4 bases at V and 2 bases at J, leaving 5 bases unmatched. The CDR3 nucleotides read TGTGCCAGCAGCTCCATAGCGGGAGGGGTCACAGATACGCAGTATTTT. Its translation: CASSSIAGGVTDTQYF.

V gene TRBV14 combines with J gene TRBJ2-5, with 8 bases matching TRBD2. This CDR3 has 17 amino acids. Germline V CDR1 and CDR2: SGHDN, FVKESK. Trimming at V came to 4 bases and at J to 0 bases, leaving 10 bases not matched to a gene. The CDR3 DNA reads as TGTGCCAGCAGCCTCTCCCTCTGGCGGGAGGACCAAGAGACCCAGTACTTC. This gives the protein CASSLSLWREDQETQYF.

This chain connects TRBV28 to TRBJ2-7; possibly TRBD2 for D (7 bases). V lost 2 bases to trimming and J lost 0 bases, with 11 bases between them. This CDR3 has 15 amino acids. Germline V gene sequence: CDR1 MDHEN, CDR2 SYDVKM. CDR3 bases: TGTGCCAGCAGTTTAGAGGGGGGGGGCTCCTACGAGCAGTACTTC. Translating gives CASSLEGGGSYEQYF. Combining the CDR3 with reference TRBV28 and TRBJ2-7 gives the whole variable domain DVKVTQSSRYLVKRTGEKVFLECVQDMDHENMFWYRQDPGLGLRLIYFSYDVKMKEKGDIPEGYSVSREKKERFSLILESASTNQTSMYLCASSLEGGGSYEQYFGPGTRLTVT.

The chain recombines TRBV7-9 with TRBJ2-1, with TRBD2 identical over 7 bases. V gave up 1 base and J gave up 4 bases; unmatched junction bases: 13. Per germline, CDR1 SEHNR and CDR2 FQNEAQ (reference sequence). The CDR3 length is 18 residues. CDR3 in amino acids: CASSLVGLGYVEYNEQFF. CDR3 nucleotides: TGTGCCAGCAGCTTAGTTGGACTAGGGTACGTGGAATACAATGAGCAGTTCTTC.

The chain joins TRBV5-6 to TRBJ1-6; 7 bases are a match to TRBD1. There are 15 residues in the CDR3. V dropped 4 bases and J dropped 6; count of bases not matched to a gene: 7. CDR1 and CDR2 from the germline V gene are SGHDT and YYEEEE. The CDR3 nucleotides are TGTGCCAGCAGCGATGGGACAGCTCCTAATTCACCCCTCCACTTT. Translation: CASSDGTAPNSPLHF.